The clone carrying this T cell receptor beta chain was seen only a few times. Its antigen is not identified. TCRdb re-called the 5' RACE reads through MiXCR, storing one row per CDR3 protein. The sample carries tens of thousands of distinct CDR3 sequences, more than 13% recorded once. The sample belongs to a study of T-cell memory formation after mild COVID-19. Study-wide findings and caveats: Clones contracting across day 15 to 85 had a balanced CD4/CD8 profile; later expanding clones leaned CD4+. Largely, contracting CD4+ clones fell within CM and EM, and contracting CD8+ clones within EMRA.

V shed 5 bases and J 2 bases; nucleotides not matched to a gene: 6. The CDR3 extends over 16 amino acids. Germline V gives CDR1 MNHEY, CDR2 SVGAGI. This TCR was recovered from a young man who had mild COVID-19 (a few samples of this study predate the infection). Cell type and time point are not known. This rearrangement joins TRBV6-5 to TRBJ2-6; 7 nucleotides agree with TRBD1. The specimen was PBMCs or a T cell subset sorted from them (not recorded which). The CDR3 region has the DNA TGTGCCAGCAGTATAGGTACAGGGGCTGGGGCCAACGTCCTGACTTTC. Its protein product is CASSIGTGAGANVLTF.